This T cell receptor (beta chain) derives from a study of shared T cell receptors in the human thymus. Assay used: immunoSEQ multiplex PCR; TCRdb lists only in-frame clones, some missing. The sample consists of fewer than 700,000 clones, 88% of them appearing once. The CDR3 spans 16 residues. Germline V lookup: CDR1 MNHEY, CDR2 SMNVEV (reference sequence). V lost 4 bases to trimming and J lost 1 base; unmatched junction nucleotides: 9. The sample also formed part of further work on human thymus T cells. Per that paper: Among thymic and blood repertoires, usage of V and J genes appeared biased.

This sequence joins TRBV27 and TRBJ1-1, with 7 nucleotides matching TRBD1. Material: thymocytes. This receptor was taken from a boy in the first two years of life with a congenital heart defect. As DNA, the CDR3 is TGTGCCAGCAGTTCTATCATAGGGACAGCGAACACTGAAGCTTTCTTT. It is translated as CASSSIIGTANTEAFF.